This T cell receptor beta chain was captured in a study of T cell responses to AZD1222 COVID-19 vaccine (dated by TCRdb to 2020 to 2023). With regard to the full study: AZD1222 recipients whose second dose came at about 4 weeks and those whose second dose came at about 12 weeks were combined into one group, since spike-specific TCR depth and breadth did not differ between the two schedules. Trial participants were enrolled by age into subgroups of 18-55, 56-69 and 70-plus years, and roughly 150, 30 and 60 TCR-sequenced participants, respectively, were included in these subgroups. A total of approximately 250 trial participants underwent TCR sequencing, of whom roughly 210 had received two doses of AZD1222 and 26 had received two doses of the MenACWY control vaccine. Paper-wide results and their limitations: Participants were mostly white British, with more females than males. The authors suggested clonal diversity may have been underestimated. No day 14 peak-response samples were available, so repertoires were characterized only after the peak T cell response. The whole spike protein was spanned by vaccine-associated CD4 TCRs, and dominant responses were seen in regions 160-218 and 743-854. Conclusions about previously exposed vaccinees are limited because only a handful of AZD1222 recipients were SARS-CoV-2 seropositive at baseline. Reportedly, almost half of the unique spike-specific TCRs recognized epitopes lying outside the regions that are mutated in the B.1.351 and B.1.1.7 variants. A significant rise in spike-specific TCR breadth and depth was observed after two AZD1222 doses relative to day 0 and relative to MenACWY recipients. The 56-69-year group was small, and its depth increase did not reach significance, likely because of low power.

This clone has only a few counts. Its antigen remains unidentified. Per-base qualities were not stored, and no clone one base away is much larger. Trimming takes 4 bases off V and 4 bases off J; junction bases not matched to a gene: 10. Sequences KGHSH (CDR1) and LQKENI (CDR2) are obtained from the germline V gene. The CDR3 covers 16 residues, taking in both the cysteine and the phenylalanine. Just the 48-base CDR3 DNA is kept, in frame starting at base 1. The CDR3 regions of human TCRbeta chains were analyzed by immunosequencing. As for how the authors treated the data: Repertoire TCRs were matched against a reference library of SARS-CoV-2-specific TCRs generated with the MIRA antigen-specificity platform. Breadth meant the fraction of unique TCRs that were SARS-CoV-2-associated, whereas depth meant the fraction of total T cells that were SARS-CoV-2-associated. Each spike-specific TCR was assigned to its reactive spike region and to a CD4 or CD8 class using the MIRA data. Log10-transformed breadth and depth values were compared by one-way ANOVA with Sidak's multiple comparisons tests. In its TCRdb copy, this immuneACCESS table keeps in-frame sequences only and misses some clones. Where compared with another copy, unresolved V genes explain less than half of these, and the others have no known cause. Clonal size and the V and J genes are those of that table, whereas D and trimming came from the DNA. Within this sample are some 140,000 clones, with more than 90% of them counted one time only. Around 18% of the sample is taken by the ten largest.

This specimen's time point label, per the study, means: baseline before first vaccination. Samples from vaccinated people were obtained from the UK trials COV001 and COV002, which included a single-blind randomized controlled phase 2/3 trial of AZD1222 (ChAdOx1 nCoV-19) in healthy adults. For TCRbeta chain sequencing, PBMC samples from trial participants were taken at day 0 and at day 28 after the second dose. This sequence was found in an adult in good health. The rearrangement combines TRBV18 with TRBJ1-1, and 9 junctional nucleotides match TRBD1. This specimen consisted of peripheral blood, obtained on day 0 of AZD1222 vaccination. The nucleotide sequence reads TGTGCCAGCTCACAGACTTCGGGACAGGGTGGCACTGAAGCTTTCTTT. Translated, this gives CASSQTSGQGGTEAFF.